The 29 T cell receptor beta chains reported below all come from one sample, sequenced in a study of a mutant IDH1 vaccine in newly diagnosed glioma. Sequencing was performed with immunoSEQ multiplex PCR; in TCRdb, only in-frame clones are kept and a portion is missing. The table has roughly 10,000 clones, 70% to 90% seen once. As for time point: week 23, last vaccination. The content of each vaccine dose was 300 ug of mutant IDH1 20-mer peptide, and topical imiquimod accompanied it. These receptors have no identified antigens. The specimen was PBMCs, collected from a glioma patient whose treatment included an IDH1 peptide vaccine. The receptors were gathered from a woman aged 40 to 49 with glioma. Some clones in this sample may be carry-over from other donors' samples.

J is TRBJ1-5 and V is TRBV6-7; 7 nucleotides match TRBD1. TRBV6-7 has ORF status, its function being uncertain. The CDR3 extends over 14 amino acids. V dropped 4 bases and J dropped 4; count of bases not matched to a gene: 4. CDR3 DNA sequence: TGTGCCAGCAGTTCTTACAGGGGAAATCAGCCCCAGCATTTT. Protein: CASSSYRGNQPQHF.

The gene calls are TRBV6-1 and TRBJ2-3; D remains ambiguous. Looked up from germline, CDR1 is MNHNS and CDR2 is SASEGT. The CDR3 consists of 13 residues. V dropped 2 bases and J dropped 3 bases, with 6 bases sitting between them. CDR3 sequence reads: CASSEKGTDTQYF. Here the CDR3 DNA reads TGTGCCAGCAGTGAAAAAGGGACAGATACGCAGTATTTT.

The CDR3 region has the DNA TGTGCCAGCTCACTAAACAGGCGAGGGGCGACTAATGAAAAACTGTTTTTT. Protein product: CASSLNRRGATNEKLFF. The chain has TRBV18 and TRBJ1-4; tentative D call: TRBD1 (5 bases). Germline V gives CDR1 KGHSH, CDR2 LQKENI. The CDR3 consists of 17 residues. Trimming pared 4 bases from V and 2 bases from J, leaving 17 bases between. Full variable domain (outside the CDR3, taken from reference TRBV18 and TRBJ1-4): NAGVMQNPRHLVRRRGQEARLRCSPMKGHSHVYWYRQLPEEGLKFMVYLQKENIIDESGMPKERFSAEFPKEGPSILRIQQVVRGDSAAYFCASSLNRRGATNEKLFFGSGTQLSVL.

The CDR3 loop reads CAWSVQPNTEAFF. Here the CDR3 DNA reads TGTGCCTGGAGTGTACAGCCGAACACTGAAGCTTTCTTT. This chain uses TRBV30 with TRBJ1-1; D unresolved. The V end lost 0 bases, the J end lost 1 base, and 6 bases lay between the germline ends. The CDR3 is 13 amino acids. Germline lookup yields CDR1 GTSNPN and CDR2 SVGIG (reference sequence).

The DNA for the CDR3 is TGTGCCAGCAGCAAACAAGGGAGAGCAGAGATGAACACTGAAGCTTTCTTT. Translated: CASSKQGRAEMNTEAFF. V gene TRBV21-1 combines with J gene TRBJ1-1. TRBV21-1 is classified as a pseudogene. CDR3 size: 17 residues.

The chain is built from TRBV2 and TRBJ2-6; D gene ambiguous. The length of the CDR3 is 15 residues. Germline V gene data show CDR1 as SNHLY and CDR2 as FYNNEI. Between the trimmed V and J ends, which lost 1 base and 2 bases, there was a span of 6 bases. CDR3 protein: CASSEEIAGANVLTF. The CDR3, as DNA: TGTGCCAGCAGTGAAGAAATCGCTGGGGCCAACGTCCTGACTTTC.

On this clone: Compared with germline, one end of the junction differs, possibly owing to a read error. The rearrangement links TRBV7-7 to TRBJ1-5, with D uncertain. This CDR3 contains 12 residues. In germline, CDR1 is SSHAT, CDR2 FNYEAQ (reference sequence). The CDR3, as DNA: TGTGCTAGCAGCTTAGTTGAACAGCCCCAGCATTTT. Translating gives CASSLVEQPQHF.

The V and J genes are TRBV5-5 and TRBJ1-2; D uncertain. V was pared by 0 bases and J by 2 bases, with 11 bases between. Germline V gives CDR1 SGHKS, CDR2 YYEKEE (reference sequence). The CDR3 spans 15 residues. The CDR3 is CASSLGIGLNYGYTF. CDR3 in DNA: TGTGCCAGCAGCTTGGGAATAGGACTCAACTATGGCTACACCTTC.

This sequence joins TRBV5-5 and TRBJ1-1, with D unresolved. Germline CDR1 and CDR2: SGHKS and YYEKEE (reference sequence). CDR3 size: 13 residues. V lost 0 bases and J 4 bases, leaving 7 bases between the germline ends. DNA for the CDR3: TGTGCCAGCAGCTTGGGAGGGAGCACTGAAGCTTTCTTT. Translating gives CASSLGGSTEAFF. Full variable domain (remainder filled in from reference TRBV5-5 and TRBJ1-1): DAGVTQSPTHLIKTRGQQVTLRCSPISGHKSVSWYQQVLGQGPQFIFQYYEKEERGRGNFPDRFSARQFPNYSSELNVNALLLGDSALYLCASSLGGSTEAFFGQGTRLTVV.

V usage is TRBV4-1 and J usage is TRBJ1-4, with no clear D. Deletions cut 1 base from V and 0 bases from J, with 6 bases between. Germline-derived CDR1 and CDR2 are MGHRA and YSYEKL. This CDR3 is 15 amino acids long. CDR3 sequence: CASSQVGTTNEKLFF. CDR3 coding DNA: TGCGCCAGCAGCCAAGTGGGCACAACTAATGAAAAACTGTTTTTT.

V is TRBV4-1 and J is TRBJ2-7; 8 nucleotides match TRBD1. The V segment lost 0 bases and the J segment 0 bases; nucleotides outside the gene matches: 4. The CDR3 is 16 residues long. Germline lookup yields CDR1 MGHRA and CDR2 YSYEKL. This CDR3 is CASSQETGVSSYEQYF. Here the CDR3 DNA reads TGCGCCAGCAGCCAAGAGACAGGGGTTAGCTCCTACGAGCAGTACTTC.

This chain connects TRBV5-6 to TRBJ1-5, with unresolved D. The CDR3 loop spans 13 amino acids. V shed 0 bases and J shed 4 bases, with 5 bases lying between them. The germline CDR1 and CDR2 sequences are SGHDT and YYEEEE. The chain's CDR3 is CASSLGINQPQHF. The CDR3 region has the DNA TGTGCCAGCAGCTTGGGAATTAATCAGCCCCAGCATTTT.

This clone was counted only a few times. The rearrangement uses TRBV27 and TRBJ1-1; D perhaps matches TRBD1 (6 bases). Trimming removed 6 bases at V and 3 bases at J, with 14 bases between. Per germline, CDR1 MNHEY and CDR2 SMNVEV (reference sequence). CDR3 length: 14 residues. The CDR3 nucleotides read TGTGCCAGCAGCCCACAGGGCTCGTACACTGAAGCTTTCTTT. This encodes CASSPQGSYTEAFF.

The chain employs TRBV18 and TRBJ2-6; D call uncertain. The CDR3 consists of 14 residues. Germline CDR1 KGHSH, CDR2 LQKENI. V was clipped by 2 bases and J by 2 bases, with 4 bases between them. Written as DNA, the CDR3 is TGTGCCAGCTCACCAGTGCCTGGGGCCAACGTCCTGACTTTC. It yields the protein CASSPVPGANVLTF.

The V and J genes are TRBV7-6 and TRBJ2-1; TRBD1 matches at 7 bases. Germline V CDR1 and CDR2: SGHVS, FNYEAQ. The CDR3 contains 15 residues. V was clipped by 5 bases and J by 3 bases; unmatched bases: 7. The CDR3 region is CASSLTGSHYNEQFF. The CDR3 nucleotides are TGTGCCAGCAGCCTGACAGGGTCCCACTACAATGAGCAGTTCTTC.

The J gene is TRBJ2-3, the V gene TRBV2; the match to TRBD2 covers 7 bases. Trimming removed 1 base from V and 0 bases from J; junction bases left unmatched: 1. The CDR3 spans 15 residues. Germline V CDR1 and CDR2: SNHLY, FYNNEI. CDR3 coding DNA: TGTGCCAGCAGTGAAGAACTAGCGAGCACAGATACGCAGTATTTT. This codes for CASSEELASTDTQYF.

The chain carries TRBV6-4 and TRBJ1-5; the D is unclear. Germline V gene data show CDR1 as MRHNA and CDR2 as SNTAGT. This CDR3 spans 16 amino acids. V lost 4 bases and J 3 bases, leaving 16 bases between the germline ends. In DNA form, the CDR3 reads TGTGCCAGCAGTGCACATCGACGGATTCCCAATCAGCCCCAGCATTTT. This encodes CASSAHRRIPNQPQHF.

V and J are TRBV18 and TRBJ2-1; 7 positions agree with TRBD2. The CDR3 runs to 13 residues. J gave up 6 bases and V 6 bases, and 5 bases lay outside the gene matches. Germline V lookup: CDR1 KGHSH, CDR2 LQKENI. CDR3 in amino acids: CASSPGLGNEQFF. The CDR3 bases are TGTGCCAGCTCCCCTGGACTAGGCAATGAGCAGTTCTTC.

The sample holds a few counts of this clone. The chain joins TRBV29-1 to TRBJ1-1; no definite D call. Trimming took off 3 bases at V and 0 bases at J, with 2 bases between the two ends. The length of the CDR3 is 11 residues. Germline V gene lookup returns CDR1 SQVTM and CDR2 ANQGSEA. The CDR3 nucleotides read TGCAGCGTTGAGTTGAACACTGAAGCTTTCTTT. The encoded protein is CSVELNTEAFF.

The chain employs TRBV27 and TRBJ2-7; perhaps TRBD2 as D (5 bases). The CDR3 consists of 12 residues. In germline, CDR1 is MNHEY, CDR2 SMNVEV (reference sequence). Between the trimmed V and J ends, which lost 3 bases and 6 bases, there was a span of 9 bases. CDR3: CASSFHAGEQYF. In nucleotides, the CDR3 is TGTGCCAGCAGTTTCCACGCGGGCGAGCAGTACTTC.

J is TRBJ1-3 and V is TRBV9; D not resolved. Germline V gene lookup returns CDR1 SGDLS and CDR2 YYNGEE. This CDR3 contains 15 residues. V was shortened by 0 bases and J by 0 bases, with 7 bases between the two germline ends. For the CDR3, the DNA is TGTGCCAGCAGCGTAGACGGAGTCTCTGGAAACACCATATATTTT. It specifies CASSVDGVSGNTIYF.

This clone occurred once. The chain links TRBV5-4 to TRBJ1-2, with TRBD1 identical over 7 bases. The CDR3 extends over 14 amino acids. The V segment lost 4 bases and the J segment 8 bases; nucleotides outside the gene matches: 11. Germline values: CDR1 SGHNT, CDR2 YYREEE (reference sequence). The CDR3 DNA follows: TGTGCCAGCAGCGGCGAAGAGGGGGCGCACGGCTACACCTTC. Its translation: CASSGEEGAHGYTF.

This sequence joins TRBV19 and TRBJ1-5; D gene uncertain. Germline CDR1 and CDR2: LNHDA and SQIVND (reference sequence). The CDR3 totals 12 residues. V lost 8 bases to trimming and J lost 4 bases, with 9 bases between them. The CDR3 protein is CASHEGNQPQHF. The CDR3 DNA reads as TGTGCCAGTCACGAGGGAAATCAGCCCCAGCATTTT.

The rearrangement uses TRBV5-4 and TRBJ2-7; either TRBD1 or TRBD2 may supply D (6 bases each). From germline, CDR1 is SGHNT and CDR2 YYREEE (reference sequence). This CDR3 is 13 amino acids long. V lost 1 base and J lost 5, with 10 bases in between. CDR3 coding DNA: TGTGCCAGCAGCTTGACCGGGGGCAACGAGCAGTACTTC. Translated: CASSLTGGNEQYF.

With regard to this clone: Germline is not matched at one junction end, which may reflect a read error. This chain uses TRBV7-7 with TRBJ2-5, with 13 bases aligning to TRBD2. The CDR3 spans 16 residues. The germline gives CDR1 SSHAT, CDR2 FNYEAQ (reference sequence). The CDR3 is CASSPALAGGQETQYF. The DNA for the CDR3 is TGTGCTAGCAGCCCGGCACTAGCGGGGGGGCAAGAGACCCAGTACTTC.

The J gene is TRBJ2-6, the V gene TRBV25-1; either TRBD1 or TRBD2 may fit D (5 bases each). Trimming left V 3 bases short and J 4 bases short, with 19 bases between. Germline assignment: CDR1 MGHDK and CDR2 SYGVNS. CDR3 length: 18 amino acids. The CDR3 region has the DNA TGTGCCAGCAGTGACCCAAAGAGGGGCCGGACCGGGGCCAACGTCCTGACTTTC. Translating gives CASSDPKRGRTGANVLTF.

This chain connects TRBV19 to TRBJ1-5; weak D call: TRBD1 (5 bases). Trimming took off 5 bases at V and 3 bases at J, with 14 bases between the two ends. CDR1 and CDR2 (germline): LNHDA, SQIVND (reference sequence). The CDR3 runs to 15 residues. CDR3: CASSPRGLDNQPQHF. The CDR3 DNA reads as TGTGCCAGTAGTCCTAGGGGATTGGACAATCAGCCCCAGCATTTT.

This chain links TRBV27 with TRBJ2-5; 8 bases map to TRBD1. This CDR3 spans 14 amino acids. Per the germline V gene, CDR1 is MNHEY and CDR2 is SMNVEV (reference sequence). V was pared by 8 bases and J by 2 bases, with 7 bases of the junction left unmatched. CDR3 nucleotide sequence: TGTGCCAGCTCAGGGGGCAGACTACAAGAGACCCAGTACTTC. Protein sequence: CASSGGRLQETQYF.

The chain carries TRBV11-2 and TRBJ2-1, with TRBD1 matching 7 bases. V was clipped by 4 bases and J by 0 bases; unmatched bases: 9. This CDR3 is 17 amino acids long. From germline, CDR1 is SGHAT and CDR2 FQNNGV. The CDR3 bases are TGTGCCAGCAGCTCCTGGGGCCGGGACAGCTCCTACAATGAGCAGTTCTTC. The encoded protein is CASSSWGRDSSYNEQFF.